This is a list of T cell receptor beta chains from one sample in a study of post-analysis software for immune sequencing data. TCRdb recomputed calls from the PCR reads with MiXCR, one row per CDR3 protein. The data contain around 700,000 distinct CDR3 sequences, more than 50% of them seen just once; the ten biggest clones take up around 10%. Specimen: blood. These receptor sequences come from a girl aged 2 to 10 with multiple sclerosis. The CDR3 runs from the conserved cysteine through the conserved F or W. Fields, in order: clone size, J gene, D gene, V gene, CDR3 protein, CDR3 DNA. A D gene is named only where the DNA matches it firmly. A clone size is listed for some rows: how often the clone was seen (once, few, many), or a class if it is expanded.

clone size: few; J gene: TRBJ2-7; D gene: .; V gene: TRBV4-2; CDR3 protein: CASSQVDSSYEQYF; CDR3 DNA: TGTGCCAGCAGCCAAGTCGATAGCTCCTACGAGCAGTACTTC
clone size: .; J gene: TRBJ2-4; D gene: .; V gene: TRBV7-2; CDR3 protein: CASSLAINIQYF; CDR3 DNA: TGTGCCAGCAGCTTAGCGATCAACATTCAGTACTTC
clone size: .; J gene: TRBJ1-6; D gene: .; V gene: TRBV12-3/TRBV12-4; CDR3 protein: CASSLSRASPSPLHF; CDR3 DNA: TGTGCCAGCAGTTTATCTAGGGCCTCACCCTCACCCCTCCACTTT
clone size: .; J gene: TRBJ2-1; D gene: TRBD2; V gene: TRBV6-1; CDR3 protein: CASSPFSAGGPPGGEQFF; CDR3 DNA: TGTGCCAGCAGTCCATTTTCGGCGGGAGGGCCACCCGGGGGTGAGCAGTTCTTC
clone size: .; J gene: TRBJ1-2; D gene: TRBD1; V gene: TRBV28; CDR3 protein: CASSWVGQGGYTF; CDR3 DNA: TGTGCCAGCAGTTGGGTCGGACAGGGTGGCTACACCTTC
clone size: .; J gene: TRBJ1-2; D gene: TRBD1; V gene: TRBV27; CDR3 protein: CASSFSQGDSIYGYTF; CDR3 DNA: TGTGCCAGCAGTTTTTCACAGGGGGACAGTATCTATGGCTACACCTTC
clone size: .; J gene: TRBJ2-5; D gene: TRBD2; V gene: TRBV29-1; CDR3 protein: CSVGIAGEVRRETQYF; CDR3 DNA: TGCAGCGTTGGGATAGCGGGAGAGGTTCGCCGGGAGACCCAGTACTTC
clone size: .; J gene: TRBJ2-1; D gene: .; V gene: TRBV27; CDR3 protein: CASSRALYNEQFF; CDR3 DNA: TGTGCCAGCAGTCGGGCCCTCTACAATGAGCAGTTCTTC
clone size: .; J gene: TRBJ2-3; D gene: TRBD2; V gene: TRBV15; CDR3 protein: CATSRDGGRGVLAGGTDTQYF; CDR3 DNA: TGTGCCACCAGCAGAGATGGAGGTCGGGGGGTACTAGCGGGGGGGACAGATACGCAGTATTTT
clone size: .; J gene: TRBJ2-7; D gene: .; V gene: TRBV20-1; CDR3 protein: CSARDVGGMNDEQYF; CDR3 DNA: TGCAGTGCTAGAGATGTGGGGGGCATGAACGACGAGCAGTACTTC
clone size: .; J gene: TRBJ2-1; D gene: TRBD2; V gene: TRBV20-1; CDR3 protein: CSAEPTSGSYNEQFF; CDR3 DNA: TGCAGTGCTGAACCTACTAGCGGTTCCTACAATGAGCAGTTCTTC
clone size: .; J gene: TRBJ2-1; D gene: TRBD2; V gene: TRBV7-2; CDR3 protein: CASSSFRAGGEQFF; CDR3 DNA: TGTGCCAGCAGCTCTTTCAGAGCGGGAGGTGAGCAGTTCTTC
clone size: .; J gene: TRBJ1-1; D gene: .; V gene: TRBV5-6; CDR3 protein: CASSYQGYAEAFF; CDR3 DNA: TGTGCCAGCAGTTATCAAGGGTACGCTGAAGCTTTCTTT
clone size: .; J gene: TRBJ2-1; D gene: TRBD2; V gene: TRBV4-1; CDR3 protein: CASSPRLAGAEHNEQFF; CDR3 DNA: TGCGCCAGCAGCCCACGACTAGCGGGAGCAGAGCACAATGAGCAGTTCTTC
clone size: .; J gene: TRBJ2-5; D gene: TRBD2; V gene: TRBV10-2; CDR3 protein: CASGFLRSGGAGETQYF; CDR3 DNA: TGCGCCAGCGGGTTCCTCCGTAGCGGGGGGGCAGGGGAGACCCAGTACTTC
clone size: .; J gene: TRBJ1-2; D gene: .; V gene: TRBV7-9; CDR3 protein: CASSSGIYYGYTF; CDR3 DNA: TGTGCCAGCAGCTCAGGGATATACTATGGCTACACCTTC
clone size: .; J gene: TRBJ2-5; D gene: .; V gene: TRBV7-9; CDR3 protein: CASSLFRKETQYF; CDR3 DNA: TGTGCCAGCAGCTTATTTCGAAAAGAGACCCAGTACTTC
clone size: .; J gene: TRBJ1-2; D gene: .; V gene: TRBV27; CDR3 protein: CASSSKGEFGYTF; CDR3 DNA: TGTGCCAGCAGTTCGAAAGGGGAGTTTGGCTACACCTTC
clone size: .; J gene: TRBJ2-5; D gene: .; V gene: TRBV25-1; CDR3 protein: CASSEYSVGETQYF; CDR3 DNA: TGTGCCAGCAGTGAATACTCCGTAGGGGAGACCCAGTACTTC
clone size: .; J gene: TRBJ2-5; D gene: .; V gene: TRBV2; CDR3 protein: CASSEVAGYQETQYF; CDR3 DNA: TGTGCCAGCAGTGAAGTGGCGGGGTACCAAGAGACCCAGTACTTC
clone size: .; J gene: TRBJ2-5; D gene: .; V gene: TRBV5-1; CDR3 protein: CASSLRHPQETQYF; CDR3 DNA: TGCGCCAGCAGCTTGAGACACCCACAAGAGACCCAGTACTTC
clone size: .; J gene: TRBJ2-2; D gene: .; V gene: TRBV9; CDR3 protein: CASSATGVNTGELFF; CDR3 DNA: TGTGCCAGCAGCGCGACAGGCGTGAACACCGGGGAGCTGTTTTTT
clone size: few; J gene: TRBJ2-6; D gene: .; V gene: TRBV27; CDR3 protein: CASSASGPGANVLTF; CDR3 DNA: TGTGCCAGCAGTGCCTCAGGGCCCGGGGCCAACGTCCTGACTTTC
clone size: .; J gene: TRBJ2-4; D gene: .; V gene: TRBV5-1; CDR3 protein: CASSGGGATKNIQYF; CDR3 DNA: TGCGCCAGCAGCGGAGGGGGCGCAACCAAAAACATTCAGTACTTC
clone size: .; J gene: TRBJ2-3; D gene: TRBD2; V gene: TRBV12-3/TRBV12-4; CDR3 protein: CASSFGREGPTDTQYF; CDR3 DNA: TGTGCCAGCAGTTTTGGACGGGAGGGCCCCACAGATACGCAGTATTTT
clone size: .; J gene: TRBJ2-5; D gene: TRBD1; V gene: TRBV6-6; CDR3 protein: CASSYSGQGPQETQYF; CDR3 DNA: TGTGCCAGCAGTTACTCGGGACAGGGCCCTCAAGAGACCCAGTACTTC
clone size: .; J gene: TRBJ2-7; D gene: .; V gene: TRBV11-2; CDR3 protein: CASRLARGPLGHEQYF; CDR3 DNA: TGTGCCAGCAGGCTAGCTAGAGGCCCTCTAGGCCACGAGCAGTACTTC
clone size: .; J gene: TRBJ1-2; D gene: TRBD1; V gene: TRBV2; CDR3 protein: CASSGLTGNYGYTF; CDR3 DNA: TGTGCCAGCAGTGGGTTGACAGGGAACTATGGCTACACCTTC
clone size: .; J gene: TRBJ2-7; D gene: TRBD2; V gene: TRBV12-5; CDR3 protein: CASAPPTSGTYEQYF; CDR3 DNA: TGTGCTAGTGCGCCTCCCACTAGCGGGACCTACGAGCAGTACTTC
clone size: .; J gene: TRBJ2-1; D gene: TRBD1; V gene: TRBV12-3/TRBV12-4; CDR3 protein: CASRGQGFNEQFF; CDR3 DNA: TGTGCCAGCCGGGGACAGGGGTTCAATGAGCAGTTCTTC
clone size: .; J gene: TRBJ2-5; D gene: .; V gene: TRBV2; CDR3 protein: CASKRGLQETQYF; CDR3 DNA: TGTGCCAGCAAGAGGGGCCTCCAAGAGACCCAGTACTTC
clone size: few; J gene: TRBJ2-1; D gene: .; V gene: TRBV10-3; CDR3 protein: CAIGMTGYNEQFF; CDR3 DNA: TGTGCCATCGGGATGACAGGCTATAATGAGCAGTTCTTC
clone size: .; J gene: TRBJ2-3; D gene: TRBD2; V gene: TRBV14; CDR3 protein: CASSPRLAATDTQYF; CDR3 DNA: TGTGCCAGCAGCCCTCGACTAGCGGCCACAGATACGCAGTATTTT
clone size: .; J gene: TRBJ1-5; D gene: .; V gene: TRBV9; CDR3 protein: CASSRLGDQPQHF; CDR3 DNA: TGTGCCAGCAGCCGACTCGGGGATCAGCCCCAGCATTTT
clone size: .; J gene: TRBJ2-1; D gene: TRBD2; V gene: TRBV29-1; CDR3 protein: CSVELAGGYNEQFF; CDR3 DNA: TGCAGCGTTGAATTAGCGGGGGGTTACAATGAGCAGTTCTTC
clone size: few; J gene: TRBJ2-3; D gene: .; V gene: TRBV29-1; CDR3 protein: CSVGPGTLRDTQYF; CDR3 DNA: TGCAGCGTTGGGCCCGGGACTCTCCGAGATACGCAGTATTTT
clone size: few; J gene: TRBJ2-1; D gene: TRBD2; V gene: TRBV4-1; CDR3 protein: CASSPDGTLAGGHNEQFF; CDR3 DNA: TGCGCCAGCAGCCCAGACGGGACCTTAGCGGGGGGGCACAATGAGCAGTTCTTC
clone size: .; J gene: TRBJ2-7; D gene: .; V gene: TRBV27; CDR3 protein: CASSLTSPAGYHEQYF; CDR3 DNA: TGTGCCAGCAGTTTGACTTCCCCGGCAGGGTACCACGAGCAGTACTTC
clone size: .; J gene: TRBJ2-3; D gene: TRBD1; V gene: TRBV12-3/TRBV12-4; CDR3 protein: CASSLEDRARGTQYF; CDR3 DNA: TGTGCCAGCAGTTTAGAGGACAGGGCGCGTGGTACGCAGTATTTT
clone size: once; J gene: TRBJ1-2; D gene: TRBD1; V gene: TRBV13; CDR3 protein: CARSLEQGYGYTF; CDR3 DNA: TGTGCCCGCAGCTTAGAACAGGGGTATGGCTACACCTTC
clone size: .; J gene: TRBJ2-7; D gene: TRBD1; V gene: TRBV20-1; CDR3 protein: CSATNPGQGTYEQYF; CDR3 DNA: TGCAGTGCCACGAATCCGGGACAGGGGACCTACGAGCAGTACTTC
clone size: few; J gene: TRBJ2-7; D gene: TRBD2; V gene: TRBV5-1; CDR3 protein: CASSSRTSGSYEQYF; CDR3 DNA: TGCGCCAGCAGCTCGAGGACTAGCGGCTCCTACGAGCAGTACTTC
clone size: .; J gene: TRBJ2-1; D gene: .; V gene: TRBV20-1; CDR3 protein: CSARDGRDNEQFF; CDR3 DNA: TGCAGTGCTAGAGACGGAAGGGACAATGAGCAGTTCTTC
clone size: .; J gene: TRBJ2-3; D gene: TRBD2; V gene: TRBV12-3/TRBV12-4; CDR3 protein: CASRRSGRQPDTQYF; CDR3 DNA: TGTGCCAGCAGGAGGAGCGGGAGGCAGCCCGATACGCAGTATTTT
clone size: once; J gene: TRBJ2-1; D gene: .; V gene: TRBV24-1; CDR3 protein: CATGPSQGPLNEQFF; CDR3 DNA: TGTGCCACCGGTCCCAGTCAGGGTCCCCTCAATGAGCAGTTCTTC
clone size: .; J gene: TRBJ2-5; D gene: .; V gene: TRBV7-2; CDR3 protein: CASSLEQLQETQYF; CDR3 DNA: TGTGCCAGCAGCTTAGAACAGCTTCAAGAGACCCAGTACTTC
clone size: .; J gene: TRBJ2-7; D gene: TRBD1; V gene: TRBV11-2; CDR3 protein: CASSLDGTDYEQYF; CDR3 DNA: TGTGCCAGCAGCTTAGACGGGACAGACTACGAGCAGTACTTC
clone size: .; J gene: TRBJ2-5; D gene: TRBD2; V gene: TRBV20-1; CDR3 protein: CSLREVGEETQYF; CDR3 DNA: TGCAGTCTGCGGGAGGTTGGGGAAGAGACCCAGTACTTC
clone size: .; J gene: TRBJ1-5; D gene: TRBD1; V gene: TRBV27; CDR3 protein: CASSSGGGQPQHF; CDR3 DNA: TGTGCCAGCAGTTCAGGGGGCGGTCAGCCCCAGCATTTT